This T cell receptor beta chain was sequenced for a study of T cell repertoires in cytomegalovirus infection. Study-level points and caveats: HLA-C-restricted CMV-specific TCR beta clonotypes prevailed in the ex vivo response. Adding up the frequency of public TCR beta families identified people who carried CMV plus the relevant HLA.

TCRdb independently ran MiXCR on the reads; one entry per CDR3 protein. The data contain roughly 500,000 distinct CDR3 sequences, roughly 10% of them singletons. CDR3 length equals 18 residues. The V gene end was trimmed by 6 bases and the J gene end by 2 bases; junction bases not matched to a gene: 16. This clonotype has ten or more counts. Its target is unknown. Specimen: PBMCs. This TCR was recovered from a human donor in good health (CMV status not recorded). Some clones in this sample may be carry-over from other donors' samples. The chain links TRBV12-3 or TRBV12-4 to TRBJ2-3, with TRBD1 matching over 8 bases. CDR3 sequence (DNA): TGTGCCAGCAGAGCCCGGAACAGGGGGTTAACCCCCACAGATACGCAGTATTTT. Encoded protein: CASRARNRGLTPTDTQYF.